Described below is a single T cell receptor (beta chain) sequence and its context. The antigen remains undetermined. This sample stems from a study of a mutant IDH1 vaccine in newly diagnosed glioma. Study summary: Treated patients had a mean age of approximately 41 years and a sex split that was roughly 62% male and about 40% female. Therapy received beforehand was radiotherapy, temozolomide, or both, with most patients given both. The study's findings and limits: Changes to the top peripheral T cell clonotypes appeared unrelated to pseudoprogression.

Time point reported: week 35, safety follow-up. Vaccination used 300 ug of mutant IDH1 20-mer peptide per dose, with topical imiquimod. Measured with immunoSEQ multiplex PCR; TCRdb has only the in-frame clones, and not every one. The table includes 45,000 to 60,000 clones, roughly 91% detected once. This CDR3 spans 14 amino acids. Germline V gene lookup returns CDR1 SEHNR and CDR2 FQNEAQ (reference sequence). The V and J ends lost 2 bases and 1 base respectively, with 8 bases between them. The material was PBMCs, obtained from a glioma patient whose treatment included an IDH1 peptide vaccine. This TCR was sampled from a woman aged 40 to 50 with glioma. The chain carries TRBV7-9 and TRBJ1-1, with D unresolved. This CDR3 is CASSLRAENTEAFF. In DNA, the CDR3 is TGTGCCAGCAGCTTAAGGGCAGAGAACACTGAAGCTTTCTTT.